A single sample is the source of the 18 T cell receptor beta chains below, sequenced in a study of blood T cell repertoires in COVID-19. The data were produced by immunoSEQ multiplex PCR, yet TCRdb's version contains in-frame clones alone and is incomplete. Of some 300,000 clones listed, 85% to 90% are singletons. Sequencing used peripheral blood. These receptors were taken from a woman in her thirties or forties with COVID-19, enrolled during active disease.

Points on this clone: In the same sample, other DNA sequences code for this CDR3. V and J are TRBV9 and TRBJ2-5; 12 nucleotides line up with TRBD2. Germline loops: CDR1 SGDLS, CDR2 YYNGEE. This CDR3 contains 17 residues. V dropped 0 bases and J dropped 1; count of bases not matched to a gene: 4. The DNA for the CDR3 is TGTGCCAGCAGCGTAGACCTAGCGGGGGGGCTCCAAGAGACCCAGTACTTC. It specifies CASSVDLAGGLQETQYF.

This chain links TRBV7-9 with TRBJ2-3; possible D gene TRBD1, 5 bases. The V gene's germline CDR1 is SEHNR and CDR2 FQNEAQ (reference sequence). V shed 1 base and J shed 6 bases, with 11 bases lying between them. The CDR3 is 14 residues long. The CDR3 sequence is CASSLDRREDTQYF. CDR3 nucleotide sequence: TGTGCCAGCAGCTTAGACAGGAGAGAGGATACGCAGTATTTT.

The chain joins TRBV11-2 to TRBJ1-3, with 7 positions matching TRBD1. The CDR3 is 16 residues long. Trimming removed 3 bases from V and 4 bases from J; junction bases left unmatched: 9. Looked up from germline, CDR1 is SGHAT and CDR2 is FQNNGV. The CDR3 region is CASSLTGTLGGNTIYF. For the CDR3, the DNA is TGTGCCAGCAGCTTGACAGGGACCTTGGGCGGAAACACCATATATTTT.

The table lists this clone with a few counts. The chain carries TRBV7-2 and TRBJ1-5; D is ambiguous. The CDR3 covers 13 residues. V gave up 4 bases and J gave up 6 bases, with 10 bases separating them. Germline values: CDR1 SGHTA, CDR2 FQGNSA. Here the CDR3 reads CASSWRTVQPQHF. CDR3 nucleotide sequence: TGTGCCAGCAGCTGGAGGACGGTTCAGCCCCAGCATTTT.

This chain uses TRBV5-1 with TRBJ2-1; D may be TRBD2 (5 bases). The CDR3 runs to 15 residues. Germline CDR1 reads SGHRS; CDR2 reads YFSETQ. Trimming pared 6 bases from V and 0 bases from J, leaving 13 bases between. Here the CDR3 reads CASTSKTHSYNEQFF. CDR3 coding DNA: TGCGCCAGCACTAGCAAAACCCACTCCTACAATGAGCAGTTCTTC. The variable domain in full, completed from reference TRBV5-1 and TRBJ2-1, reads KAGVTQTPRYLIKTRGQQVTLSCSPISGHRSVSWYQQTPGQGLQFLFEYFSETQRNKGNFPGRFSGRQFSNSRSEMNVSTLELGDSALYLCASTSKTHSYNEQFFGPGTRLTVL.

This clone was observed a handful of times. The CDR3 region has the DNA TGTGCCACCAGTGACCCGGGACAGGGTTCCGGGGAGCTGTTTTTT. Its protein is CATSDPGQGSGELFF. The chain has TRBV24-1 and TRBJ2-2; 9 nucleotides match TRBD1. This CDR3 has 15 amino acids. V was pared by 4 bases and J by 6 bases, with 5 bases of the junction left unmatched. Germline V gene data show CDR1 as KGHDR and CDR2 as SFDVKD.

V and J are TRBV6-5 and TRBJ2-1; possibly TRBD1 for D (5 bases). The CDR3 sequence is 13 residues long. The V gene's germline CDR1 is MNHEY and CDR2 SVGAGI. Trimming cost V 6 bases and J 10 bases, with 16 bases left between them. CDR3 sequence (DNA): TGTGCCAGCAGGGAGACAGATCGGTTGGAGCAGTTCTTC. This sequence encodes CASRETDRLEQFF.

This chain links TRBV2 with TRBJ1-6; D gene uncertain. From germline, CDR1 is SNHLY and CDR2 FYNNEI. The CDR3 contains 16 residues. Trimming cost V 2 bases and J 0 bases, with 8 bases left between them. The DNA of the CDR3 is TGTGCCAGCAGTGAAAGGAGAAGCTCCTATAATTCACCCCTCCACTTT. This encodes CASSERRSSYNSPLHF.

This clone showed up just once. J is TRBJ2-1 and V is TRBV4-3, with D unresolved. This CDR3 region has 12 residues. Trimming shortened V by 1 base and J by 8 bases, and 6 bases separated the two germline ends. Germline CDR1 is LGHNA and CDR2 is YSLEER. The CDR3 protein is CASSQVGHEQFF. The CDR3 nucleotides are TGCGCCAGCAGCCAAGTTGGGCATGAGCAGTTCTTC.

This chain joins TRBV28 and TRBJ1-5; D is unresolved. The CDR3 is 14 amino acids. The V gene's germline CDR1 is MDHEN and CDR2 SYDVKM. Between the trimmed V and J ends, which lost 3 bases and 4 bases, there was a span of 10 bases. Written as DNA, the CDR3 is TGTGCCAGCAGTTTGAGGAGACCAAATCAGCCCCAGCATTTT. Encoded protein: CASSLRRPNQPQHF.

There are a few counts of this clone. The chain is built from TRBV7-8 and TRBJ1-5, with a tentative D call TRBD1 (6 bases). Germline loops: CDR1 SGHVS, CDR2 FQNEAQ. CDR3 length equals 13 residues. V gave up 3 bases and J gave up 9 bases, with 12 bases separating them. CDR3 sequence (DNA): TGTGCCAGCAGCTTGGCAGGGGTGAGGCCCCAGCATTTT. Encoded protein: CASSLAGVRPQHF.

The V and J genes are TRBV29-1 and TRBJ1-2, with 8 bases that match TRBD1. This CDR3 comprises 15 residues. CDR1 SQVTM and CDR2 ANQGSEA come from the germline V gene. V trimming: 7 bases; J trimming: 0 bases; junction bases outside the gene matches: 10. CDR3 region: CSGTDRDRPNYGYTF. CDR3 bases: TGCAGCGGGACAGACCGGGACAGGCCTAACTATGGCTACACCTTC.

This sequence joins TRBV9 and TRBJ2-5, with 13 bases matching TRBD2. This CDR3 is 16 amino acids long. Trimming took 0 bases from V and 3 from J; bases not matched to a gene: 2. The germline V gene has CDR1 SGDLS and CDR2 YYNGEE. The CDR3 coding sequence is TGTGCCAGCAGCGTAGAAGGACTAGCGGGAGAAGAGACCCAGTACTTC. Amino acids: CASSVEGLAGEETQYF. Full variable domain (missing parts from reference TRBV9 and TRBJ2-5): DSGVTQTPKHLITATGQRVTLRCSPRSGDLSVYWYQQSLDQGLQFLIQYYNGEERAKGNILERFSAQQFPDLHSELNLSSLELGDSALYFCASSVEGLAGEETQYFGPGTRLLVL.

The chain joins TRBV7-9 to TRBJ2-3; maybe TRBD2 (6 bases). This CDR3 is 16 amino acids long. Germline loops: CDR1 SEHNR, CDR2 FQNEAQ (reference sequence). The germline V and J ends were trimmed by 4 bases and 2 bases, with 16 bases remaining between them. DNA of the CDR3: TGTGCCAGCAGCTCCACGGAGGGCGGTCCCACAGATACGCAGTATTTT. This translates into CASSSTEGGPTDTQYF.

The V and J genes are TRBV19 and TRBJ2-7; 8 bases are a match to TRBD2. After removal of 5 bases from V and 3 bases from J, the junction contained 9 bases not matched to a gene. Germline CDR1 reads LNHDA; CDR2 reads SQIVND (reference sequence). The CDR3 loop spans 15 amino acids. CDR3 in amino acids: CASSPGGGGYYEQYF. For the CDR3, the DNA is TGTGCCAGTAGTCCCGGAGGCGGGGGGTACTACGAGCAGTACTTC. Full variable domain (outside the CDR3, taken from reference TRBV19 and TRBJ2-7): DGGITQSPKYLFRKEGQNVTLSCEQNLNHDAMYWYRQDPGQGLRLIYYSQIVNDFQKGDIAEGYSVSREKKESFPLTVTSAQKNPTAFYLCASSPGGGGYYEQYFGPGTRLTVT.

The V gene is TRBV30, the J gene TRBJ1-3; D is undetermined. There are 14 residues in the CDR3. Germline V gene sequence: CDR1 GTSNPN, CDR2 SVGIG (reference sequence). Trimming shortened V by 1 base and J by 0 bases, and 7 bases separated the two germline ends. The CDR3 protein is CAWSGLISGNTIYF. The CDR3 coding sequence is TGTGCCTGGAGTGGGCTCATCTCTGGAAACACCATATATTTT.

The V call is TRBV13, the J call TRBJ1-6; 10 bases are a match to TRBD1. The germline V gene encodes CDR1 PRHDT and CDR2 FYEKMQ (reference sequence). V was clipped by 5 bases and J by 6 bases; unmatched bases: 13. CDR3 length equals 18 residues. Here the CDR3 DNA reads TGTGCCAGCAGCCGTAAGACAGGGGGCGCGTTAGGTAATTCACCCCTCCACTTT. Protein: CASSRKTGGALGNSPLHF.

V and J are TRBV7-2 and TRBJ2-7; 12 nucleotides line up with TRBD2. J was trimmed by 4 bases and V by 3 bases; bases with no gene match: 1. This CDR3 is built from 14 residues. Germline V gene sequence: CDR1 SGHTA, CDR2 FQGNSA. Here the CDR3 reads CASSLTSGGYEQYF. The CDR3, as DNA: TGTGCCAGCAGCTTGACTAGCGGGGGTTACGAGCAGTACTTC.